Presented here are 18 T cell receptor beta chains from one specimen sequenced in a study of T-cell reconstitution after alpha-beta-depleted transplantation in children. A TCRbeta library incorporating unique molecular identifiers was prepared. Using its own MiXCR run on the PCR reads, TCRdb lists one record per CDR3 protein. The sample lists about 610,000 distinct CDR3 sequences, about 10% seen once, with less than 5% in the top ten. The starting material was PBMCs from the stem cell graft donor, obtained from the stem cell graft. The receptors originated from a human donor who donated a stem cell graft to a child with acute myeloid leukemia.

The CDR3 sequence is CSVRPGGSYEQYF. CDR3 DNA: TGCAGCGTCAGGCCCGGGGGCTCCTACGAGCAGTACTTC. The chain is built from TRBV29-1 and TRBJ2-7; D perhaps matches TRBD2 (6 bases). Germline V lookup: CDR1 SQVTM, CDR2 ANQGSEA. The CDR3 spans 13 residues. Trimming shortened V by 6 bases and J by 0 bases, and 12 bases separated the two germline ends.

The chain carries TRBV7-2 and TRBJ1-2, with D possibly TRBD1 on 5 matching bases. The CDR3 consists of 12 residues. CDR1 and CDR2 from the germline V gene are SGHTA and FQGNSA. Trimming pared 1 base from V and 7 bases from J, leaving 7 bases between. Written as DNA, the CDR3 is TGTGCCAGCAGCTTAGTGGGGGTTGGCTACACCTTC. It translates to CASSLVGVGYTF.

This clonotype was recorded at least ten times. The V and J genes are TRBV3-1 and TRBJ2-1; D call uncertain. The CDR3 length is 15 residues. Trimming left V 2 bases short and J 7 bases short, with 15 bases between. Germline V gene lookup returns CDR1 LGHDT and CDR2 YNNKEL (reference sequence). The CDR3 region has the DNA TGTGCCAGCAGCCAAAGACTCCATACCGGGAATGAGCAGTTCTTC. It yields the protein CASSQRLHTGNEQFF.

This clonotype was counted between two and nine times. The J gene is TRBJ2-1, the V gene TRBV29-1, with 8 bases lining up with TRBD1. The CDR3 consists of 12 residues. The trim removed 6 bases at V and 6 bases at J, leaving 4 bases unmatched. Germline V gives CDR1 SQVTM, CDR2 ANQGSEA. The CDR3 DNA is TGCAGCGTGGAGACAGGGGCCAATGAGCAGTTCTTC. Translation gives CSVETGANEQFF.

This clonotype was recorded a few times. V gene TRBV7-2 combines with J gene TRBJ2-7; 12 positions match TRBD2. From germline, CDR1 is SGHTA and CDR2 FQGNSA. The CDR3 spans 17 residues. Trimming at V came to 7 bases and at J to 4 bases, leaving 14 bases not matched to a gene. The CDR3 DNA is TGTGCCAGCAACCTAGGACTAGCGGGATTCGGTAGTTACGAGCAGTACTTC. Amino acids: CASNLGLAGFGSYEQYF.

This clonotype was seen ten or more times. CDR3 sequence: CASSKHRDRGNNEQFF. The CDR3, as DNA: TGCGCCAGCAGCAAACACCGGGACAGGGGAAACAATGAGCAGTTCTTC. The chain links TRBV5-1 to TRBJ2-1; 10 bases are shared with TRBD1. After removal of 4 bases from V and 5 bases from J, the junction contained 9 bases not matched to a gene. Germline-derived CDR1 and CDR2 are SGHRS and YFSETQ. This CDR3 comprises 16 residues.

This clonotype turned up a few times. V and J are TRBV20-1 and TRBJ1-5; D unclear. The CDR3 is made up of 13 amino acids. Trimming took off 3 bases at V and 2 bases at J, with 8 bases between the two ends. CDR1 is DFQATT, CDR2 SNEGSKA, per germline (reference sequence). The CDR3 is CSAREWGNQPQHF. CDR3 sequence (DNA): TGCAGTGCTAGGGAGTGGGGCAATCAGCCCCAGCATTTT.

This clonotype was seen only a few times. The chain joins TRBV7-2 to TRBJ1-2; 9 bases agree with TRBD1. The trim removed 5 bases at V and 2 bases at J, leaving 6 bases unmatched. Germline V CDR1 and CDR2: SGHTA, FQGNSA. This CDR3 comprises 15 residues. CDR3 amino acids: CASSDRTGENYGYTF. The DNA of the CDR3 is TGTGCCAGCAGCGACCGGACAGGGGAAAACTATGGCTACACCTTC.

Ten or more counts support this clonotype. The chain couples TRBV7-2 to TRBJ2-3; the D gene is possibly TRBD2 (5 bases). The V end was cut by 0 bases, the J end by 3 bases, with 10 bases between. Germline V gene data show CDR1 as SGHTA and CDR2 as FQGNSA. The CDR3 totals 15 residues. The CDR3 DNA reads as TGTGCCAGCAGCTTAGCGAGGGTAGCTACAGATACGCAGTATTTT. Translation gives CASSLARVATDTQYF.

This clonotype has just a few counts. The chain couples TRBV6-2 or TRBV6-3 to TRBJ1-1; D not resolved. The V end lost 6 bases, the J end lost 2 bases, and 7 bases lay between the germline ends. This CDR3 contains 12 residues. CDR1 and CDR2 from the germline V gene are MNHEY and SVGEGT. CDR3 sequence reads: CASRDSNTEAFF. The CDR3 nucleotides read TGTGCCAGCAGAGATAGTAACACTGAAGCTTTCTTT.

This clonotype was observed at least ten times. The chain has TRBV7-2 and TRBJ2-5; perhaps TRBD2 as D (6 bases). Trimming pared 3 bases from V and 3 bases from J, leaving 17 bases between. Germline V lookup: CDR1 SGHTA, CDR2 FQGNSA. The CDR3 has 16 amino acids. DNA for the CDR3: TGTGCCAGCAGCTTCCTGGGACTGGCTATCGAAGAGACCCAGTACTTC. Protein product: CASSFLGLAIEETQYF.

This clonotype showed up many times. The chain joins TRBV29-1 to TRBJ2-5, with 12 positions matching TRBD1. V lost 7 bases and J lost 5; bases outside the gene matches: 2. Looked up from germline, CDR1 is SQVTM and CDR2 is ANQGSEA. The CDR3 totals 12 residues. The CDR3 bases are TGCAGCGCCGGGACAGGGGGCGAGACCCAGTACTTC. This sequence encodes CSAGTGGETQYF.

This clonotype showed up many times. V usage is TRBV6-2 or TRBV6-3 and J usage is TRBJ1-5; D unclear. V shed 5 bases and J shed 3 bases, with 11 bases lying between them. CDR1 and CDR2 from the germline V gene are MNHEY and SVGEGT. The CDR3 is 14 residues long. Here the CDR3 reads CASSPAYSNQPQHF. CDR3 coding DNA: TGTGCCAGCAGTCCTGCCTATTCCAATCAGCCCCAGCATTTT.

The table lists this clonotype with many counts. The CDR3 sequence is CASSQSPGRGNTEAFF. CDR3 DNA: TGTGCCAGCAGCCAATCCCCCGGGCGGGGGAACACTGAAGCTTTCTTT. This chain uses TRBV4-2 with TRBJ1-1, with D hard to call. The CDR3 contains 16 residues. Germline CDR1 reads LGHNA; CDR2 reads YNFKEQ. V lost 2 bases and J lost 1, with 14 bases in between.

This clonotype came up a few times. The chain employs TRBV20-1 and TRBJ1-1, with 8 bases lining up with TRBD1. The CDR3 is made up of 15 amino acids. The V gene end was trimmed by 4 bases and the J gene end by 0 bases; junction bases not matched to a gene: 7. Germline loops: CDR1 DFQATT, CDR2 SNEGSKA (reference sequence). The CDR3 sequence: CSAKQGGSMNTEAFF. CDR3 DNA: TGCAGTGCTAAACAGGGGGGGAGCATGAACACTGAAGCTTTCTTT.

This clonotype has just a few counts. The rearrangement joins TRBV12-3 or TRBV12-4 to TRBJ1-5; the match to TRBD1 covers 8 bases. The CDR3 loop spans 14 amino acids. The trim removed 9 bases at V and 7 bases at J, leaving 11 bases unmatched. DNA for the CDR3: TGTGCCAGTTCCCAGGGGGCGCTTAGGCAGCCCCAGCATTTT. It encodes CASSQGALRQPQHF.

This clonotype was observed a handful of times. The chain is built from TRBV9 and TRBJ1-1; TRBD1 matches at 12 bases. Germline V gene lookup returns CDR1 SGDLS and CDR2 YYNGEE. This CDR3 comprises 18 residues. V shed 4 bases, J shed 3 bases, and the junction held 13 bases outside the gene matches. CDR3 region: CASSPGTGGLGMYTEAFF. CDR3 bases: TGTGCCAGCAGCCCAGGGACAGGGGGCCTGGGGATGTACACTGAAGCTTTCTTT.

This clonotype was observed a handful of times. The chain employs TRBV5-1 and TRBJ2-1; 9 bases are shared with TRBD1. CDR1 is SGHRS, CDR2 YFSETQ, per germline. Trimming removed 4 bases from V and 8 bases from J; junction bases left unmatched: 13. The CDR3 loop spans 16 amino acids. The CDR3 DNA reads as TGCGCCAGCAGCCTTCCTATGACAGGGGGGGCGTATGAGCAGTTCTTC. Protein sequence: CASSLPMTGGAYEQFF.